These 10 T cell receptor beta chains were sequenced from one sample in a study of response to subunit inactivated influenza vaccine. TCRdb recomputed calls from the RT-PCR reads with MiXCR, one row per CDR3 protein. In the table there are approximately 520,000 distinct CDR3 sequences, less than 30% of which are singletons. The starting material was CD4+ T cells sorted from PBMCs, obtained about 5 days after vaccination. Source of these receptors: a man aged 50-59 years who received an inactivated influenza vaccine.

This clonotype appeared a few times. The rearrangement links TRBV7-2 to TRBJ2-1; D not certain. Germline V lookup: CDR1 SGHTA, CDR2 FQGNSA. CDR3 length equals 15 residues. V lost 8 bases, J lost 0 bases, and 14 bases lay in between. The CDR3 protein is CASQVQASSYNEQFF. CDR3 nucleotides: TGTGCCAGCCAGGTCCAGGCTAGCTCCTACAATGAGCAGTTCTTC.

The J gene is TRBJ2-5, the V gene TRBV15; unclear D gene. Trimming removed 0 bases at V and 5 bases at J, with 16 bases between. This CDR3 is 16 amino acids long. Germline V gene sequence: CDR1 LNHNV, CDR2 YYDKDF (reference sequence). CDR3 sequence: CATSRDRRTSGETQYF. For the CDR3, the DNA is TGTGCCACCAGCAGAGACCGGCGGACGTCTGGCGAGACCCAGTACTTC. Using reference TRBV15 and TRBJ2-5 for the parts outside the CDR3, the full variable domain is DAMVIQNPRYQVTQFGKPVTLSCSQTLNHNVMYWYQQKSSQAPKLLFHYYDKDFNNEADTPDNFQSRRPNTSFCFLDIRSPGLGDTAMYLCATSRDRRTSGETQYFGPGTRLLVL.

The table lists this clonotype with a few counts. The rearrangement uses TRBV5-6 and TRBJ2-5, with 7 positions matching TRBD1. This CDR3 spans 15 amino acids. The ends lost 4 bases at V and 1 base at J; junction bases unmatched: 7. Germline V gene sequence: CDR1 SGHDT, CDR2 YYEEEE. This CDR3 reads CASSKGDSLQETQYF. DNA of the CDR3: TGTGCCAGCAGCAAAGGGGACAGCCTCCAAGAGACCCAGTACTTC.

This clonotype has only a few counts. The genes are TRBV7-8 and TRBJ2-7, with 9 bases fitting TRBD2. Germline V gives CDR1 SGHVS, CDR2 FQNEAQ. The CDR3 length is 16 residues. The J segment lost 2 bases and the V segment lost 5 bases, leaving 10 bases of the junction unmatched. The DNA of the CDR3 is TGTGCCAGCAGCCCTTCCCGACTAGCGGTCACCTACGAGCAGTACTTC. Translation gives CASSPSRLAVTYEQYF.

This clonotype was detected only a few times. The chain employs TRBV5-6 and TRBJ2-5; weak D call: TRBD1 (6 bases). The germline CDR1 and CDR2 sequences are SGHDT and YYEEEE. This CDR3 region has 14 residues. Trimming removed 4 bases at V and 2 bases at J, with 12 bases between. Written as DNA, the CDR3 is TGTGCCAGCAGCAAATTAACAGGGCAAGAGACCCAGTACTTC. Translated: CASSKLTGQETQYF.

The V gene is TRBV9, the J gene TRBJ1-5; TRBD1 aligns across 10 bases. Trimming cost V 2 bases and J 5 bases; bases outside gene matches: 1. Germline-derived CDR1 and CDR2 are SGDLS and YYNGEE. CDR3 length: 14 residues. This chain's CDR3 is CASSVGTGDQPQHF. CDR3 DNA sequence: TGTGCCAGCAGCGTGGGGACAGGGGATCAGCCCCAGCATTTT.

This clonotype occurred a few times. V gene TRBV28 combines with J gene TRBJ1-2; D is unclear. With 3 bases removed from V and 4 bases from J, the gap between germline ends came to 15 bases. Germline V CDR1 and CDR2: MDHEN, SYDVKM. This CDR3 has 15 amino acids. The chain's CDR3 is CASSLPFRGFYGYTF. The DNA for the CDR3 is TGTGCCAGCAGTTTGCCCTTCCGAGGTTTCTATGGCTACACCTTC.

The chain couples TRBV20-1 to TRBJ1-5; D uncertain. The CDR3 is 16 residues long. Trimming removed 5 bases at V and 0 bases at J, with 17 bases between. CDR1 DFQATT and CDR2 SNEGSKA come from the germline V gene (reference sequence). The DNA for the CDR3 is TGCAGTGCTCAGAAAGGGTCCAAATATAGCAATCAGCCCCAGCATTTT. This gives the protein CSAQKGSKYSNQPQHF.

This clonotype was observed a few times. This chain links TRBV5-1 with TRBJ2-7, with D possibly matching TRBD1 (5 bases). The germline gives CDR1 SGHRS, CDR2 YFSETQ. The CDR3 length is 15 residues. The V end was cut by 5 bases, the J end by 0 bases, with 15 bases between. DNA for the CDR3: TGCGCCAGCAGAGGTGGGGCCCGGGCCTCCTACGAGCAGTACTTC. This sequence encodes CASRGGARASYEQYF.

The CDR3 nucleotides are TGTGCCAGCAGCTCAAGAGGGACTCGGACCACAGATACGCAGTATTTT. Its translation is CASSSRGTRTTDTQYF. The rearrangement links TRBV7-2 to TRBJ2-3, with TRBD2 as a possible D gene (6 bases). The V and J ends lost 4 bases and 2 bases respectively, with 16 bases between them. This CDR3 spans 16 amino acids. Looked up from germline, CDR1 is SGHTA and CDR2 is FQGNSA.